This T cell receptor (beta chain) appears in the sequencing data of a study of T cells in Graves' hyperthyroidism and ophthalmopathy. TCR beta CDR3 regions were amplified from RNA. First-round RT-PCR targeting the TCR CDR3 was performed with the HTBI primer set. TCRdb re-called the multiplex PCR reads through MiXCR, storing one row per CDR3 protein. The data show about 600,000 distinct CDR3 sequences, more than 15% seen once. Notes on the study in general: Most expanded thyroid clonotypes above 0.001 recurred in blood.

Patients showing uncontrolled infection, other autoimmune disease, pregnancy or lactation were ineligible. The PBMCs had their origin in about 9.7 ml of fresh peripheral blood. This clonotype was observed at least ten times. Its matching antigen is unknown. This clonotype originated in a woman in her thirties or forties with Graves' ophthalmopathy. The sample taken for sequencing was blood.

As DNA, the CDR3 is TGTGCCAGCAGCTTGTCCGGGACAGCCACCTACGAGCAGTACTTC. As protein: CASSLSGTATYEQYF. The V and J genes are TRBV7-8 and TRBJ2-7, with 7 nucleotides matching TRBD1. The CDR3 is made up of 15 amino acids. Germline loops: CDR1 SGHVS, CDR2 FQNEAQ. Trimming removed 3 bases from V and 2 bases from J; junction bases left unmatched: 7. The full variable domain, with the rest looked up from reference TRBV7-8 and TRBJ2-7, is GAGVSQSPRYKVAKRGQDVALRCDPISGHVSLFWYQQALGQGPEFLTYFQNEAQLDKSGLPSDRFFAERPEGSVSTLKIQRTQQEDSAVYLCASSLSGTATYEQYFGPGTRLTVT.